This is a list of T cell receptor beta chains from one sample in a study of blood T cell repertoires in COVID-19. Produced via immunoSEQ multiplex PCR; TCRdb's table is partial and in-frame only. This table holds roughly 400,000 clones, 80% to 90% found once. Sequencing was carried out using PBMCs or T cells enriched from blood (not recorded which). The receptor source for this set is a man under 40 who had recovered from COVID-19. Both conserved end residues are part of each CDR3. The D gene is left open where the match is weak. Size tells how often a clone was seen (once, few, many) or the class of an expanded clone, and some rows leave it out.

CDR3 DNA: TGTGCCAGCAGCCTCGGACAGGGCTATGAAGCTTTCTTT
CDR3 protein: CASSLGQGYEAFF
V gene: TRBV11-2
J gene: TRBJ1-1
clone size: NA
D gene: TRBD1

CDR3 DNA: TGTGCCAGCCAGGACCTGACAGGGGGTGTACGGAATTCACCCCTCCACTTT
CDR3 protein: CASQDLTGGVRNSPLHF
V gene: TRBV25-1
J gene: TRBJ1-6
clone size: NA
D gene: TRBD1

CDR3 DNA: TGTGCCAGCAGCTCCACGCATGGGACTAGCGGGAGTGGGTCCTACAATGAGCAGTTCTTC
CDR3 protein: CASSSTHGTSGSGSYNEQFF
V gene: TRBV28
J gene: TRBJ2-1
clone size: NA
D gene: TRBD2

CDR3 DNA: TGTGCCAGCAGCGTTATCGCTACTAGCGGGAGGGTGTTGAATGAGCAGTTCTTC
CDR3 protein: CASSVIATSGRVLNEQFF
V gene: TRBV11-2
J gene: TRBJ2-1
clone size: NA
D gene: TRBD2

CDR3 DNA: TGTGCCAGCAGCCGACAGGGGGCGGGCGAGCAGTACTTC
CDR3 protein: CASSRQGAGEQYF
V gene: TRBV27
J gene: TRBJ2-7
clone size: NA
D gene: TRBD1

CDR3 DNA: TGTGCCAGCTCACCACCGACAGGACAGATGGATGGCTACACCTTC
CDR3 protein: CASSPPTGQMDGYTF
V gene: TRBV18
J gene: TRBJ1-2
clone size: NA
D gene: NA

CDR3 DNA: TGCGCCAGCAGCCAAGTCGGGACTAGCGGTAGCACAGATACGCAGTATTTT
CDR3 protein: CASSQVGTSGSTDTQYF
V gene: TRBV4-1
J gene: TRBJ2-3
clone size: once
D gene: TRBD2

CDR3 DNA: TGTGCCAGCCAATCGAACAGGGTTGAGCCCCAGCATTTT
CDR3 protein: CASQSNRVEPQHF
V gene: TRBV14
J gene: TRBJ1-5
clone size: NA
D gene: NA

CDR3 DNA: TGTGCCAGCAGTGTTTCAGGGACCGGGGAGCTGTTTTTT
CDR3 protein: CASSVSGTGELFF
V gene: TRBV2
J gene: TRBJ2-2
clone size: NA
D gene: NA

CDR3 DNA: TGTGCCAGCAGCTTAACAGCGGGAGCAGATACGCAGTATTTT
CDR3 protein: CASSLTAGADTQYF
V gene: TRBV7-9
J gene: TRBJ2-3
clone size: NA
D gene: TRBD2

CDR3 DNA: TGTGCCAGCAGTCCCGGGACAGGGGACTACGAGCAGTACTTC
CDR3 protein: CASSPGTGDYEQYF
V gene: TRBV5-4
J gene: TRBJ2-7
clone size: NA
D gene: TRBD1

CDR3 DNA: TGTGCCAGCTCTAACAGGGCAGGGGAGTCTAGCAATCAGCCCCAGCATTTT
CDR3 protein: CASSNRAGESSNQPQHF
V gene: TRBV19
J gene: TRBJ1-5
clone size: NA
D gene: NA

CDR3 DNA: TGTGCCAGCAGCTATAGGGGGGGACGGAACACTGAAGCTTTCTTT
CDR3 protein: CASSYRGGRNTEAFF
V gene: TRBV5-6
J gene: TRBJ1-1
clone size: NA
D gene: NA

CDR3 DNA: TGTGCCAGTAGTATCGGACAGGTCTCTGGAAACACCATATATTTT
CDR3 protein: CASSIGQVSGNTIYF
V gene: TRBV19
J gene: TRBJ1-3
clone size: NA
D gene: TRBD1

CDR3 DNA: TGTGCCAGCAGTTCTCCCAGGGGGTTGAGTGAAAAACTGTTTTTT
CDR3 protein: CASSSPRGLSEKLFF
V gene: TRBV28
J gene: TRBJ1-4
clone size: NA
D gene: TRBD1